These 11 T cell receptor beta chains share one sample of origin, sequenced in a study of T cells expressing NK-cell markers. TCRdb re-called the 5' RACE reads; one entry per CDR3 protein, DNA not given. The listing records hundreds of thousands of distinct CDR3 sequences. Sequenced material: blood T cells: a sorted CD56 or NKG2C T cell subset, CD4+ or CD8+ T cells, or bulk PBMC T cells (not recorded which). The receptors stem from a woman aged 18 to 75 in good health.

The V gene is TRBV19, the J gene TRBJ2-1. Looked up from germline, CDR1 is LNHDA and CDR2 is SQIVND (reference sequence). The CDR3 is made up of 16 amino acids. CDR3: CASSILAGRAYNEQFF.

The chain joins TRBV30 to TRBJ2-3; TCRdb proposes TRBD2, but this gene call is untestable without DNA. The CDR3 sequence is 14 residues long. The germline gives CDR1 GTSNPN, CDR2 SVGIG (reference sequence). The CDR3 protein is CAWASGGAPNTQYF.

The V and J genes are TRBV12-3 or TRBV12-4 and TRBJ2-3; TCRdb's D call of TRBD1 is untestable without DNA. This CDR3 has 16 residues. CDR3 in amino acids: CASSAPRGARTDTQYF.

The genes are TRBV27 and TRBJ2-7; TCRdb selects TRBD1, and the lack of DNA leaves this call unchecked. The CDR3 contains 16 residues. Germline CDR1 is MNHEY and CDR2 is SMNVEV (reference sequence). The CDR3 loop is CASSSALIGTTYEQYF.

The V gene is TRBV20-1, the J gene TRBJ1-2. The length of the CDR3 is 13 residues. The germline CDR1 and CDR2 sequences are DFQATT and SNEGSKA (reference sequence). CDR3 loop: CSASLQITRSYTF.

This sequence joins TRBV6-2 or TRBV6-3 and TRBJ2-3; as DNA is missing, the TRBD1 call by TCRdb cannot be tested. CDR3 length equals 15 residues. Germline lookup yields CDR1 MNHEY and CDR2 SVGEGT. This CDR3 is CASSPRGAPKDTQYF.

CDR3: CASGLYQGGSDEQFF. The V gene is TRBV12-5, the J gene TRBJ2-1; as DNA is missing, the TRBD2 call by TCRdb cannot be tested. The CDR3 is 15 amino acids. Germline CDR1 LGHNT, CDR2 FRNRAP. The full variable domain, completed using reference TRBV12-5 and TRBJ2-1, is DARVTQTPRHKVTEMGQEVTMRCQPILGHNTVFWYRQTMMQGLELLAYFRNRAPLDDSGMPKDRFSAEMPDATLATLKIQPSEPRDSAVYFCASGLYQGGSDEQFFGPGTRLTVL.

The chain links TRBV20-1 to TRBJ2-7. The germline gives CDR1 DFQATT, CDR2 SNEGSKA (reference sequence). CDR3 size: 11 residues. The CDR3 spells CSARDVSEQYF.

The J gene is TRBJ1-1, the V gene TRBV12-3 or TRBV12-4. CDR3 length: 13 amino acids. The CDR3 is CASSLDGQREAFF.

This sequence joins TRBV6-1 and TRBJ2-7; TCRdb returns TRBD2, unconfirmable since there is no DNA. CDR3 size: 15 residues. Germline CDR1 and CDR2: MNHNS and SASEGT. The CDR3 sequence: CASRVGLAGIYEQYF.

The chain employs TRBV30 and TRBJ2-3; the D gene TCRdb calls, TRBD2, cannot be checked with no DNA. The V gene's germline CDR1 is GTSNPN and CDR2 SVGIG (reference sequence). The CDR3 has 16 residues. The CDR3 protein is CAWSVMGPSAGDTQYF.